This T cell receptor (beta chain) was sequenced in a study of cytomegalovirus exposure and HLA in healthy donors. Findings and limits, study-wide: When analyzed later, a missense DCLRE1C variant was found to be linked to TCR beta V- and J-gene trimming. Follow-up analysis seemed to connect common viral pathogens with several of the most significant clusters identified. Rarity held for most TCR sequences, but there were some public TCRs that occurred in many donors. In a later analysis, the majority of CMV-associated beta chains seemingly showed HLA restriction.

The CDR3 is 15 residues long. Germline V lookup: CDR1 MNHNS, CDR2 SASEGT. PCR was performed using 60 Vbeta and 13 Jbeta primers. Sequencing was performed with immunoSEQ multiplex PCR; in TCRdb, only in-frame clones are kept and a portion is missing. The sample gives 100,000 to 150,000 clones, around 80% of which show up once; about 1.2% is in the top ten. As concerns this clone: The target antigen is unknown. One end of the junction varies from germline; a read error may be responsible. Within the sample, other DNA sequences also encode this same CDR3.

The genes are TRBV6-1 and TRBJ1-1; 7 bases are shared with TRBD1. Sequenced material: PBMCs. The sequence was obtained from a female donor in good health and CMV-seronegative. The CDR3 is CASSEVTGKDTEAFF. CDR3 nucleotide sequence: TGCGCCAGCAGTGAGGTGACAGGGAAAGACACTGAAGCTTTCTTT.